Sequencing of this TCR beta chain was carried out in a study of technical replicates of blood from several donors. CDR3 size: 16 residues. Unmatched junction bases numbered 11, after V lost 5 bases and J lost 3 bases. Germline CDR1 is SGHNT and CDR2 is YENEEA. The protocol was immunoSEQ multiplex PCR, while the TCRdb copy is restricted to in-frame clones and leaves out a portion. In the table there are tens of thousands of clones, over 80% of which are singletons. The sequence was collected from a human donor in good health. J is TRBJ2-5 and V is TRBV11-3, with TRBD2 matching over 8 bases. Sequenced input: T cells isolated from PBMCs. In nucleotides, the CDR3 is TGTGCCAGCAGCCTCGGGAGGGCCCTCAATGAAGAGACCCAGTACTTC. This codes for CASSLGRALNEETQYF.